This passage covers 22 T cell receptor beta chains from one sample sequenced in a study of T cell repertoires in cytomegalovirus infection. TCRdb analysed the reads with MiXCR anew, one entry per CDR3 protein. The table includes some 560,000 distinct CDR3 sequences, roughly 42% detected once. These receptors' antigens are unknown. The sequencing here drew on cultured PBMCs, taken from culture after CMV antigen stimulation. These receptor sequences come from a human donor in good health (CMV status not recorded). Some clones in this sample may be carry-over from other donors' samples.

The chain has TRBV15 and TRBJ1-2; D remains unclear. The germline CDR1 and CDR2 sequences are LNHNV and YYDKDF (reference sequence). Trimming cost V 4 bases and J 0 bases, with 9 bases left between them. The CDR3 runs 14 residues. For the CDR3, the DNA is TGTGCCACCAGCACCCCGTATACTAACTATGGCTACACCTTC. Its protein is CATSTPYTNYGYTF.

At least ten counts were recorded for this clonotype. The V and J genes are TRBV7-2 and TRBJ2-1; D unresolved. The germline CDR1 and CDR2 sequences are SGHTA and FQGNSA. The V gene lost 1 base and the J gene lost 5 bases, with 6 bases spanning the gap. The CDR3 is 13 amino acids. The CDR3: CASSLGHNNEQFF. The DNA of the CDR3 is TGTGCCAGCAGCTTAGGACACAACAATGAGCAGTTCTTC.

The V call is TRBV7-4, the J call TRBJ2-1; 13 positions agree with TRBD2. V lost 4 bases, J lost 6 bases, and 12 bases stayed unmatched. There are 18 residues in the CDR3. CDR1 and CDR2 from the germline V gene are SGHVT and SQSDAQ. In nucleotides, the CDR3 is TGTGCCAGCAGCTCTCGACTAGCGGGGGGCCTGACAGTCAATGAGCAGTTCTTC. As protein: CASSSRLAGGLTVNEQFF.

The rearrangement joins TRBV9 to TRBJ1-2; D ambiguous. The ends were cut back, 2 bases at V and 0 bases at J, with 11 bases in the middle. Looked up from germline, CDR1 is SGDLS and CDR2 is YYNGEE. The CDR3 loop spans 15 amino acids. The CDR3 protein is CASSVYGGPNYGYTF. In DNA, the CDR3 is TGTGCCAGCAGCGTTTATGGAGGTCCTAACTATGGCTACACCTTC.

The chain recombines TRBV19 with TRBJ2-3; D gene uncertain. This CDR3 contains 15 residues. Germline assignment: CDR1 LNHDA and CDR2 SQIVND (reference sequence). Trimming pared 3 bases from V and 4 bases from J, leaving 14 bases between. CDR3 nucleotides: TGTGCCAGTAGTATCAGGTCCGGATTCCCAGATACGCAGTATTTT. This sequence encodes CASSIRSGFPDTQYF.

The chain uses TRBV10-3 and TRBJ1-1, with 9 bases lining up with TRBD1. Looked up from germline, CDR1 is ENHRY and CDR2 is SYGVKD. The CDR3 is 15 residues long. Trimming took 4 bases from V and 1 from J; bases not matched to a gene: 4. The CDR3, as DNA: TGTGCCATCAGTGTCGGACAGGGGTCGAACACTGAAGCTTTCTTT. It yields the protein CAISVGQGSNTEAFF.

A few counts support this clonotype. The chain joins TRBV7-2 to TRBJ2-3; 7 bases map to TRBD2. With 4 bases clipped from V and 3 bases from J, the junction kept 7 bases outside the gene matches. The germline V gene has CDR1 SGHTA and CDR2 FQGNSA. CDR3 length: 15 amino acids. CDR3 in DNA: TGTGCCAGCAGCTGGGCGGCGGGAGCTACAGATACGCAGTATTTT. As protein: CASSWAAGATDTQYF.

The genes are TRBV28 and TRBJ1-5; TRBD1 matches at 8 bases. J gave up 8 bases and V 3 bases, and 12 bases lay outside the gene matches. Germline CDR1 reads MDHEN; CDR2 reads SYDVKM. The CDR3 covers 16 residues. The CDR3 sequence: CASSLGGQGGDEPQHF. Written as DNA, the CDR3 is TGTGCCAGCAGTTTGGGTGGACAGGGCGGCGACGAGCCCCAGCATTTT.

This clonotype was seen a few times. The chain carries TRBV28 and TRBJ2-7, with 11 bases matching TRBD2. The germline CDR1 and CDR2 sequences are MDHEN and SYDVKM. Losses at the gene ends were 6 bases for V and 6 bases for J; bases not matched to a gene: 13. The CDR3 sequence is 16 residues long. The CDR3 DNA is TGTGCCAGCAGCCCGTATAGCGGGGGGGGTAAAATCGAGCAGTACTTC. This translates into CASSPYSGGGKIEQYF.

This clonotype was counted ten times or more. The V call is TRBV7-2, the J call TRBJ2-3; D is tentatively TRBD1 or TRBD2 (5 bases each). This CDR3 is 16 amino acids long. The V gene's germline CDR1 is SGHTA and CDR2 FQGNSA. The V end lost 5 bases, the J end lost 4 bases, and 19 bases lay between the germline ends. CDR3 sequence: CASSRDGDARPDTQYF. The CDR3, as DNA: TGTGCCAGCAGCCGCGATGGGGACGCGAGGCCAGATACGCAGTATTTT.

The chain carries TRBV27 and TRBJ2-5; the D call may be TRBD1 or TRBD2 (5 bases each). CDR3 length: 13 residues. Trimming took 3 bases from V and 5 from J, leaving 10 bases between them. Looked up from germline, CDR1 is MNHEY and CDR2 is SMNVEV (reference sequence). CDR3 DNA: TGTGCCAGCAGTTTGGGGGTTCTGGAGACCCAGTACTTC. Translating gives CASSLGVLETQYF.

The chain recombines TRBV4-2 with TRBJ2-3; perhaps TRBD1 as D (6 bases). V was cut by 6 bases and J by 6 bases, with 10 bases left in between. CDR1 is LGHNA and CDR2 is YNFKEQ in the germline V gene. This CDR3 has 12 residues. The CDR3: CASRQGADTQYF. The CDR3 region has the DNA TGTGCCAGCAGACAGGGAGCTGATACGCAGTATTTT.

The chain combines TRBV6-6 with TRBJ2-7; D is tentatively TRBD1 or TRBD2 (5 bases each). The CDR3 has 15 amino acids. The V and J ends lost 6 bases and 4 bases respectively, with 19 bases between them. Germline CDR1 and CDR2: MNHNY and SVGAGI (reference sequence). The CDR3 DNA is TGTGCCAGCAGCCGCAGGGACCTGGGAAGGTACGAGCAGTACTTC. Translating it yields CASSRRDLGRYEQYF.

This rearrangement joins TRBV5-4 to TRBJ2-3, with TRBD2 matching 7 bases. This CDR3 has 17 amino acids. The ends lost 4 bases at V and 0 bases at J; junction bases unmatched: 11. CDR1 SGHNT and CDR2 YYREEE come from the germline V gene (reference sequence). As DNA, the CDR3 is TGTGCCAGCAGCCCCTCGGCTAGCGGATCTAGCACAGATACGCAGTATTTT. Amino acids: CASSPSASGSSTDTQYF.

This clonotype was recorded once. This chain links TRBV12-3 or TRBV12-4 with TRBJ1-4, with 8 bases identical to TRBD1. The CDR3 covers 16 residues. After removal of 5 bases from V and 3 bases from J, the junction contained 8 bases not matched to a gene. Here the CDR3 DNA reads TGTGCCAGCAGTCTTTCCGAGGACAGGGCTAATGAAAAACTGTTTTTT. Translation: CASSLSEDRANEKLFF.

This clonotype turned up a few times. The chain employs TRBV25-1 and TRBJ1-4; unclear D gene. The V gene lost 8 bases and the J gene lost 0 bases, with 10 bases spanning the gap. This CDR3 has 14 residues. Germline V lookup: CDR1 MGHDK, CDR2 SYGVNS. The CDR3 region has the DNA TGTGCCAGCGGCCTAGGTGCAACTAATGAAAAACTGTTTTTT. Translated, it gives CASGLGATNEKLFF.

This clonotype has a handful of counts. V usage is TRBV6-2 or TRBV6-3 and J usage is TRBJ2-1, with TRBD2 matching over 7 bases. CDR3 length: 15 residues. V dropped 3 bases and J dropped 7; count of bases not matched to a gene: 9. Germline-derived CDR1 and CDR2 are MNHEY and SVGEGT. CDR3 in amino acids: CASSYREVKWNEQFF. The CDR3, as DNA: TGTGCCAGCAGTTATCGGGAGGTTAAATGGAATGAGCAGTTCTTC.

J is TRBJ1-2 and V is TRBV12-3 or TRBV12-4, with 10 bases identical to TRBD1. The CDR3 has 15 amino acids. V gave up 5 bases and J gave up 6 bases; unmatched junction bases: 9. The CDR3 nucleotides read TGTGCCAGCAGTGCCCGGGACAGGGGCTCTCATGGCTACACCTTC. Protein product: CASSARDRGSHGYTF.

The chain carries TRBV7-6 and TRBJ1-1; 9 nucleotides align to TRBD1. Germline V CDR1 and CDR2: SGHVS, FNYEAQ. J lost 7 bases, V lost 4 bases, and 13 bases had no gene match. CDR3 length: 16 amino acids. CDR3 in amino acids: CASSSRPGQGNIEAFF. The CDR3 DNA reads as TGTGCCAGCAGCTCTCGTCCGGGACAGGGTAATATTGAAGCTTTCTTT.

This chain links TRBV5-6 with TRBJ1-6, with 9 bases identical to TRBD1. The ends lost 4 bases at V and 7 bases at J; junction bases unmatched: 9. This CDR3 is built from 16 residues. Germline assignment: CDR1 SGHDT and CDR2 YYEEEE. CDR3 residues: CASSPNTGGQNSPLHF. CDR3 nucleotide sequence: TGTGCCAGCAGCCCGAACACAGGGGGCCAGAATTCACCCCTCCACTTT.

The V and J genes are TRBV3-1 and TRBJ2-7; 8 positions match TRBD2. CDR1 is LGHDT, CDR2 YNNKEL, per germline (reference sequence). The CDR3 has 14 amino acids. Losses at the gene ends were 4 bases for V and 3 bases for J; bases not matched to a gene: 5. CDR3 nucleotides: TGTGCCAGCAGCCCGGGGGGGATCCACTACGAGCAGTACTTC. This codes for CASSPGGIHYEQYF.

This clonotype has only a few counts. The V gene is TRBV20-1, the J gene TRBJ1-1, with no clear D. Germline V lookup: CDR1 DFQATT, CDR2 SNEGSKA (reference sequence). V lost 3 bases and J 5 bases, leaving 13 bases between the germline ends. The CDR3 is made up of 13 amino acids. The CDR3 here is CSASRGWGTEAFF. DNA for the CDR3: TGCAGTGCTAGTCGGGGTTGGGGAACTGAAGCTTTCTTT.